This TCR beta chain was recovered during a study of blood T cell repertoires in COVID-19. Study-level information: There were acute and convalescent COVID-19 samples, and they came from the United States, Italy and Spain. PBMCs, B-cell-depleted T cells, or T cells were the source of the cDNA or gDNA that made up the material.

The germline CDR1 and CDR2 sequences are MGHRA and YSYEKL. The CDR3 sequence is 14 residues long. V dropped 3 bases and J dropped 1 base, with 9 bases sitting between them. The authors' processing: Scientists estimated how many nucleated cells there were by amplifying reference gene primers. Clones were read by immunoSEQ multiplex PCR, and TCRdb kept only the in-frame ones, dropping some. V and J calls plus clone size are reproduced from that table; the DNA served to infer D and trimming. The sample carries about 21,000 clones, approximately 83% recorded once. This receptor was taken from a human donor in a cohort sampled during active COVID-19. The rearrangement uses TRBV4-1 and TRBJ1-1; D perhaps matches TRBD1 (5 bases). Sequenced input: peripheral blood. The CDR3 here is CASSQGLRNTEAFF. As DNA, the CDR3 is TGCGCCAGCAGCCAGGGACTGAGGAACACTGAAGCTTTCTTT.